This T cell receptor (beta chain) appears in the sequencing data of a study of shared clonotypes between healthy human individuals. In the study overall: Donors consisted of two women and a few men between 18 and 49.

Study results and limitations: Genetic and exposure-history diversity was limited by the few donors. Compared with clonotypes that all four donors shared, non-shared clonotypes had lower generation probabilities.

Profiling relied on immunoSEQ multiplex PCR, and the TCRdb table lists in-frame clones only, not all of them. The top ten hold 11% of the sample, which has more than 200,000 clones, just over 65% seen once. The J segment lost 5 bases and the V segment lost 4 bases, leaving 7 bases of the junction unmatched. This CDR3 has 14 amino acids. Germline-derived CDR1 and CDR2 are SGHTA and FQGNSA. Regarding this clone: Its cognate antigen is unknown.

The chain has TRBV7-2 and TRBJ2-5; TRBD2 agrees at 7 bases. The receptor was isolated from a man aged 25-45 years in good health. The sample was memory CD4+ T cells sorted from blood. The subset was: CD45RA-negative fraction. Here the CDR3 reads CASSWAGELETQYF. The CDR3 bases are TGTGCCAGCAGCTGGGCGGGAGAACTGGAGACCCAGTACTTC.